This is a list of T cell receptor beta chains from one sample in a study of blood T cell repertoires in COVID-19. Data came from immunoSEQ multiplex PCR; TCRdb stores just in-frame clones and leaves some out. This sample has around 200,000 clones, with 85% found just once. The sample consisted of peripheral blood. The receptors were gathered from a woman older than 75 with acute or convalescent COVID-19. CDR3s leave out the opening cysteine and the closing phenylalanine or tryptophan.

V gene,CDR3 length,J gene,CDR3 protein
TRBV9,14,TRBJ2-1,ASSPGVAGGWDEQF
TRBV5-1,13,TRBJ2-6,ASTVAVSGANVLT
TRBV6-5,10,TRBJ2-5,ASSSPSETQY
TRBV9,13,TRBJ1-3,ASSPGGAQVNTIY
TRBV18,15,TRBJ1-4,ASSRDRENSVDEKLF
TRBV7-2,12,TRBJ1-2,ASSPGQGVYGYT
TRBV6-5,13,TRBJ1-1,ASSYFGQLNTEAF
TRBV11-3,14,TRBJ2-1,ASSLGGIAAYNEQF
TRBV5-1,14,TRBJ2-3,ASSLGLAGGSDTQY
TRBV6-5,13,TRBJ2-3,ASSRSGRRTDTQY
TRBV10-3,12,TRBJ2-2,AIKQGPLVGELF
TRBV29-1,14,TRBJ2-6,SAGRGSDSGANVLT
TRBV6-5,12,TRBJ1-2,ASRKTGTDIGYT
TRBV6-2/TRBV6-3,15,TRBJ2-2,ASSFSFGQGITGELF
TRBV10-3,13,TRBJ2-1,AIRGSTSGLNEQF
TRBV6-5,10,TRBJ2-4,ASSQGSNIQY
TRBV5-1,12,TRBJ2-4,ASSFGSYKNIQY
TRBV30,12,TRBJ1-3,AWFRGHRANTIY
TRBV6-5,11,TRBJ1-2,ASSFPLNYGYT
TRBV7-2,12,TRBJ2-1,ASSLTSGRREQF
TRBV7-2,10,TRBJ2-7,ASSPDQREQY
TRBV6-2/TRBV6-3,10,TRBJ1-2,ASSSRAGGYT
TRBV18,13,TRBJ2-7,ASSPSVGGLYEQY
TRBV12-5,10,TRBJ2-2,ASALITGELF
TRBV9,14,TRBJ2-3,ASTPRGAESTDTQY
TRBV5-5,13,TRBJ2-3,ASSPWALPSDTQY
TRBV7-9,14,TRBJ2-1,ASSLWLAGPNNEQF